This T cell receptor (beta chain) stems from a study of blood T cell repertoires in COVID-19. Whole-study context: Samples of COVID-19 (acute and convalescent) were obtained from the United States, Italy and Spain.

The study assigned cohorts using participant-reported clinical history. Participants classified as exposed had met a COVID-19 case within 2 weeks before study entry. The V gene end was trimmed by 1 base and the J gene end by 4 bases; junction bases not matched to a gene: 7. The CDR3 runs 16 residues. CDR1 and CDR2 from the germline V gene are SGHNT and YYREEE (reference sequence). TCRdb's copy holds only in-frame clones and misses some; the assay was immunoSEQ multiplex PCR. This sample has about 260,000 clones, with 70% to 90% found just once. The chain couples TRBV5-4 to TRBJ2-3, with TRBD2 matching 9 bases. This clonotype originated in a middle-aged man who had been exposed to COVID-19. The sequenced material came from PBMCs or T cells enriched from blood (not recorded which). The CDR3 bases are TGTGCCAGCAGCTTGTTCTTAGCGGGAGTTGCAGATACGCAGTATTTT. It codes for CASSLFLAGVADTQYF.